This T cell receptor beta chain was observed in a study of T-cell memory formation after mild COVID-19. Findings of the study overall: CD8+ contracting clones occupied EMRA, while CD4+ ones occupied mainly CM and EM. The appearance of some responding clones in pre-infection memory suggested that cross-reactive memory joined. Contracting clones from day 15 to 85 showed balanced CD4/CD8; later expanders favored CD4+.

A single count supports this clonotype. Its target is unknown. Germline values: CDR1 KGHDR, CDR2 SFDVKD. The ends were cut back, 3 bases at V and 8 bases at J, with 9 bases in the middle. The length of the CDR3 is 13 residues. TCRdb ran MiXCR on the 5' RACE reads and lists one entry per CDR3 protein. This repertoire shows 110,000 or so distinct CDR3 sequences, around a fifth found once; its top ten account for under 50%. The sequence derives from a man aged 18 to 30 who had mild COVID-19 (a few samples of this study predate the infection). Cell type and time point are not known. The rearrangement joins TRBV24-1 to TRBJ2-2; D is unresolved. Input material: PBMCs or a T cell subset sorted from them (not recorded which). The CDR3: CATSDPTSGELFF. The CDR3 DNA is TGTGCCACCAGTGATCCCACTTCGGGGGAGCTGTTTTTT.